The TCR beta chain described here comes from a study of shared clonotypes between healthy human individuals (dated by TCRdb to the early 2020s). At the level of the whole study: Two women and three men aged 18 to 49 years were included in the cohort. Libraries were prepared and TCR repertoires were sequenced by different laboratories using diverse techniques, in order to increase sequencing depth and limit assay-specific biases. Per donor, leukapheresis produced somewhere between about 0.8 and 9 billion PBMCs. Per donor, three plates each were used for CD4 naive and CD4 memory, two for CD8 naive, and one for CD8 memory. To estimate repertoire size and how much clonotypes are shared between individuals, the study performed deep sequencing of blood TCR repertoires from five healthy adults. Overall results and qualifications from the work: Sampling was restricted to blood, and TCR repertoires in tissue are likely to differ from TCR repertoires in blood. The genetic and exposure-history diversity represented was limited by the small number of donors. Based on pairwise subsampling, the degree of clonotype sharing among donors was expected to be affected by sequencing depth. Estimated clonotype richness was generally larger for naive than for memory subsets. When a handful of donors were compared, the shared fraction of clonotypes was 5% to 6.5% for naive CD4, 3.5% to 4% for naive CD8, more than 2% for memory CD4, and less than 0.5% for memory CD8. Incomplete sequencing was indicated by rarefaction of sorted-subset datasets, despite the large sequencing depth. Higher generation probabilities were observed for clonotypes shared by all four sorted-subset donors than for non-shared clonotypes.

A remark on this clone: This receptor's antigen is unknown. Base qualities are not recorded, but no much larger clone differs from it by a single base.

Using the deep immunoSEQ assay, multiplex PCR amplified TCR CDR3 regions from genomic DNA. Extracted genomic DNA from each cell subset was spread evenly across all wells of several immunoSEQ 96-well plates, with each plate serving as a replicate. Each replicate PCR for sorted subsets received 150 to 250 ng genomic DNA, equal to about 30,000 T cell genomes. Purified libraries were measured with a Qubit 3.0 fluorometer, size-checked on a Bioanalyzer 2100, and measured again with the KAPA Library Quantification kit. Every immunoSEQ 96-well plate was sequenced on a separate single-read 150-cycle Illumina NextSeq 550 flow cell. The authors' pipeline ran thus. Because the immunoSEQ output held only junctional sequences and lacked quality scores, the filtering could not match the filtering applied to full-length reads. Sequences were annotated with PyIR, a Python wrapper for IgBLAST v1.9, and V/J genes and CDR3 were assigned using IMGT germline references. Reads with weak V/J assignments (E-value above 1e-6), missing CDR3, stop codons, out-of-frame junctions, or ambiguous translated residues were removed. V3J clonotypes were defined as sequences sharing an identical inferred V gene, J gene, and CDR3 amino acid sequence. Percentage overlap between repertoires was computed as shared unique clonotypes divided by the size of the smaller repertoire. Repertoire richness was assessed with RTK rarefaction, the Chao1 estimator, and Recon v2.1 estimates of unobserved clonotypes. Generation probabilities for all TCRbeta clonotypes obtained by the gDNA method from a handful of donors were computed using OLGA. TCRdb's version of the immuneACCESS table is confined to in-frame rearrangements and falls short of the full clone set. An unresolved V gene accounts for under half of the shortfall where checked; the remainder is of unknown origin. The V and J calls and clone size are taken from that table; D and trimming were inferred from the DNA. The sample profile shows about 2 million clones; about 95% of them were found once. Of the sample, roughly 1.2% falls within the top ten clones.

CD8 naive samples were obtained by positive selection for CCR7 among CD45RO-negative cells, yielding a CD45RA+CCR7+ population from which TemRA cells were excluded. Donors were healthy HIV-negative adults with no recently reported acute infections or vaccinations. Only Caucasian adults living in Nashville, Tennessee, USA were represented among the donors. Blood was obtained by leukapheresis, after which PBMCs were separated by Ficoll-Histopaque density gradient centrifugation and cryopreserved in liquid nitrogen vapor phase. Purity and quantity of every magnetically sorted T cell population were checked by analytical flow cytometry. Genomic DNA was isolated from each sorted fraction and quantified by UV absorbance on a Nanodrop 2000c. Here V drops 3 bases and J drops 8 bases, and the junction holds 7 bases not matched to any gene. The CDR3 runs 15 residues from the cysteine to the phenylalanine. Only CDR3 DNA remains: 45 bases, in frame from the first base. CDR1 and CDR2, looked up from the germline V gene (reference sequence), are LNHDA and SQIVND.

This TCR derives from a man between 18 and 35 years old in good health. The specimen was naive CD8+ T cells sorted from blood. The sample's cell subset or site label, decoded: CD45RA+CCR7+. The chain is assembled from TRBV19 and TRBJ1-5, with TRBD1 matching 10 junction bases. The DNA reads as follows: TGTGCCAGTAGTATCGACAGGGGGCCCACGGAGCCCCAGCATTTT. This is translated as CASSIDRGPTEPQHF.